Many counts were recorded for the clone carrying this T cell receptor (beta chain). Antigen specificity is unknown. CDR3 length equals 14 residues. The junction had 11 bases not matched to a gene; V was cut back by 6 bases and J by 8 bases. Germline V gene lookup returns CDR1 MDHEN and CDR2 SYDVKM. CDR3 regions of TCR beta were amplified from RNA transcripts. RT-PCR with HTBI primers came first, then second-round multiplex PCR. TCRdb reanalysed the multiplex PCR reads using MiXCR and keeps one entry per CDR3 protein. The sample comprises about 600,000 distinct CDR3 sequences, less than 45% of which are singletons, and roughly 4% rests with the top ten. This entry comes from a study of Graves' ophthalmopathy and Graves' hyperthyroidism. Hyperthyroidism patients were newly diagnosed, under 2 months' duration, aged 18 to 65. Findings and limits, study-wide: Researchers report that a 13-signature model separated ophthalmopathy from stable hyperthyroidism, posting less than 90% sensitivity and roughly 81% specificity.

Material for sequencing was peripheral blood or thyroid tissue (not recorded which). The receptor was derived from an adult man with Graves' hyperthyroidism. The chain recombines TRBV28 with TRBJ1-2; 8 bases map to TRBD1. The CDR3 spells CASSLHAGGEGYTF. The CDR3 DNA is TGTGCCAGCAGCTTGCATGCAGGGGGCGAAGGCTACACCTTC.